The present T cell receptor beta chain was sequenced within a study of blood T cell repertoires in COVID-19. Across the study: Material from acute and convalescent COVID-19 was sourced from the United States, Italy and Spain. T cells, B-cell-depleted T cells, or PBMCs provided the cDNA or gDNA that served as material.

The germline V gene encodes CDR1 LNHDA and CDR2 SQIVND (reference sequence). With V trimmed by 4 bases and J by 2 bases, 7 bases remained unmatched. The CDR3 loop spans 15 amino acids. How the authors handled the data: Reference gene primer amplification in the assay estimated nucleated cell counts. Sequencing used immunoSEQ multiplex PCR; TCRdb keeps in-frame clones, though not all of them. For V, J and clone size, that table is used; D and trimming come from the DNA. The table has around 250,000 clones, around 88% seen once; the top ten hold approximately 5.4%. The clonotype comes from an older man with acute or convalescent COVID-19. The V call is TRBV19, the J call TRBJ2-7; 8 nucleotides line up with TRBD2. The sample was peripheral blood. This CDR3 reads CASSTLADKTYEQYF. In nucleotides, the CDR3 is TGTGCCAGTAGTACACTAGCGGATAAGACCTACGAGCAGTACTTC. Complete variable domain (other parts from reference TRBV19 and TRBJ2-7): DGGITQSPKYLFRKEGQNVTLSCEQNLNHDAMYWYRQDPGQGLRLIYYSQIVNDFQKGDIAEGYSVSREKKESFPLTVTSAQKNPTAFYLCASSTLADKTYEQYFGPGTRLTVT.